This is a list of T cell receptor beta chains from one sample in a study of blood T cells in healthy people across ages. Via MiXCR, TCRdb re-called the 5' RACE reads, giving one row per CDR3 protein. The table includes approximately 800,000 distinct CDR3 sequences, roughly 50% detected once. Input material: blood. These receptors were obtained from a man of 80 years or more in good health. CDR3s include the opening cysteine and the closing phenylalanine or tryptophan. A D gene is named only where the DNA matches it firmly. The size of a clone is reported for some rows only, either as once, few or many, or as a class for expanded clones.

clone_size: once; j_call: TRBJ2-1; v_call: TRBV20-1; d_call: TRBD2; cdr3_aa: CSAPGLAGGHSYEQFF; cdr3_nt: TGCAGTGCCCCGGGACTAGCGGGAGGCCACTCCTACGAGCAGTTCTTC
clone_size: .; j_call: TRBJ2-1; v_call: TRBV20-1; d_call: TRBD2; cdr3_aa: CSARSGRAGYNEQFF; cdr3_nt: TGCAGTGCTCGTAGCGGGAGGGCCGGCTACAATGAGCAGTTCTTC
clone_size: few; j_call: TRBJ2-3; v_call: TRBV7-3; d_call: TRBD2; cdr3_aa: CASSSNRGGITDTQYF; cdr3_nt: TGTGCCAGCAGCTCCAACCGGGGGGGAATCACAGATACGCAGTATTTT
clone_size: .; j_call: TRBJ2-1; v_call: TRBV7-9; d_call: .; cdr3_aa: CASSTEGRVWDEQFF; cdr3_nt: TGTGCCAGCAGCACCGAGGGGCGGGTCTGGGATGAGCAGTTCTTC
clone_size: many; j_call: TRBJ1-5; v_call: TRBV24-1; d_call: TRBD1; cdr3_aa: CATSDPGQGRNQPQHF; cdr3_nt: TGTGCCACCAGTGACCCTGGACAGGGACGCAATCAGCCCCAGCATTTT
clone_size: many; j_call: TRBJ2-7; v_call: TRBV5-1; d_call: .; cdr3_aa: CASSLGRDYEQYF; cdr3_nt: TGCGCCAGCAGCTTGGGACGGGACTACGAGCAGTACTTC
clone_size: .; j_call: TRBJ1-2; v_call: TRBV27; d_call: .; cdr3_aa: CASSSTPEGRVVWGYTF; cdr3_nt: TGTGCCAGCAGTTCCACGCCTGAGGGAAGGGTAGTTTGGGGCTACACCTTC
clone_size: .; j_call: TRBJ2-5; v_call: TRBV10-3; d_call: TRBD1; cdr3_aa: CAISESTQNRGREETQYF; cdr3_nt: TGTGCCATCAGTGAGTCGACTCAAAACAGGGGGCGAGAAGAGACCCAGTACTTC
clone_size: .; j_call: TRBJ1-1; v_call: TRBV10-3; d_call: TRBD1; cdr3_aa: CAIISGTGRPAFF; cdr3_nt: TGTGCCATCATCTCCGGGACAGGGAGGCCAGCTTTCTTT
clone_size: .; j_call: TRBJ2-1; v_call: TRBV12-3/TRBV12-4; d_call: TRBD2; cdr3_aa: CASRLGLVWFF; cdr3_nt: TGTGCCAGCAGGTTGGGACTAGTTTGGTTCTTC
clone_size: few; j_call: TRBJ2-5; v_call: TRBV29-1; d_call: .; cdr3_aa: CSVVGEETQYF; cdr3_nt: TGCAGCGTTGTCGGGGAGGAGACCCAGTACTTC
clone_size: .; j_call: TRBJ2-5; v_call: TRBV7-2; d_call: .; cdr3_aa: CASSLGIAEAETQYF; cdr3_nt: TGTGCCAGCAGCTTAGGCATAGCGGAAGCAGAGACCCAGTACTTC
clone_size: .; j_call: TRBJ1-1; v_call: TRBV5-5; d_call: .; cdr3_aa: CASSLDITEAFF; cdr3_nt: TGTGCCAGCAGCTTGGATATAACTGAAGCTTTCTTT
clone_size: .; j_call: TRBJ2-1; v_call: TRBV4-2; d_call: TRBD2; cdr3_aa: CASSQVSGLAENEQFF; cdr3_nt: TGTGCCAGCAGCCAAGTATCAGGACTAGCGGAAAATGAGCAGTTCTTC
clone_size: .; j_call: TRBJ2-2; v_call: TRBV7-9; d_call: .; cdr3_aa: CASSLDSDTGELFF; cdr3_nt: TGTGCCAGCAGCTTAGATTCAGACACCGGGGAGCTGTTTTTT
clone_size: .; j_call: TRBJ2-7; v_call: TRBV7-9; d_call: .; cdr3_aa: CATDRVGHEQYF; cdr3_nt: TGTGCCACGGACCGGGTGGGACACGAGCAGTACTTC
clone_size: few; j_call: TRBJ1-6; v_call: TRBV6-1; d_call: TRBD1; cdr3_aa: CASGVLEGQGRNSPLHF; cdr3_nt: TGTGCCAGCGGAGTACTGGAAGGACAGGGAAGGAATTCACCCCTCCACTTT
clone_size: .; j_call: TRBJ2-7; v_call: TRBV20-1; d_call: .; cdr3_aa: CSAKGGPYEQYF; cdr3_nt: TGCAGTGCAAAGGGGGGCCCCTACGAGCAGTACTTC
clone_size: .; j_call: TRBJ1-1; v_call: TRBV9; d_call: .; cdr3_aa: CASSVATAGEENTEAFF; cdr3_nt: TGTGCCAGCAGCGTAGCTACGGCCGGAGAAGAGAACACTGAAGCTTTCTTT
clone_size: .; j_call: TRBJ2-7; v_call: TRBV6-1; d_call: .; cdr3_aa: CASTRLAINSYEQYF; cdr3_nt: TGTGCCAGCACCAGGCTAGCTATTAACTCCTACGAGCAGTACTTC
clone_size: few; j_call: TRBJ2-1; v_call: TRBV20-1; d_call: TRBD2; cdr3_aa: CSAGNLGLAGRGAYNEQFF; cdr3_nt: TGCAGTGCTGGCAATCTAGGACTAGCGGGCCGAGGGGCCTACAATGAGCAGTTCTTC
clone_size: .; j_call: TRBJ2-7; v_call: TRBV2; d_call: TRBD2; cdr3_aa: CASSAPEGLAGDEQYF; cdr3_nt: TGTGCCAGCAGTGCTCCTGAGGGACTAGCGGGAGACGAGCAGTACTTC
clone_size: few; j_call: TRBJ2-7; v_call: TRBV10-3; d_call: .; cdr3_aa: CAITIGQGSPYEQYF; cdr3_nt: TGTGCCATCACAATAGGGCAGGGGTCTCCCTACGAGCAGTACTTC
clone_size: .; j_call: TRBJ2-3; v_call: TRBV5-1; d_call: .; cdr3_aa: CASSGGAVPDTQYF; cdr3_nt: TGCGCCAGCAGCGGCGGAGCGGTCCCAGATACGCAGTATTTT
clone_size: .; j_call: TRBJ2-1; v_call: TRBV20-1; d_call: .; cdr3_aa: CSAPGPSVQSSEQFF; cdr3_nt: TGCAGTGCCCCGGGCCCTAGCGTCCAGTCCTCTGAGCAGTTCTTC
clone_size: .; j_call: TRBJ2-5; v_call: TRBV20-1; d_call: .; cdr3_aa: CSASGITWGETQYF; cdr3_nt: TGCAGTGCTAGCGGGATCACATGGGGGGAGACCCAGTACTTC
clone_size: .; j_call: TRBJ1-2; v_call: TRBV5-6; d_call: TRBD1; cdr3_aa: CASSLNRGHGYTF; cdr3_nt: TGTGCCAGCAGCTTGAACAGGGGACATGGCTACACCTTC
clone_size: .; j_call: TRBJ2-7; v_call: TRBV7-2; d_call: .; cdr3_aa: CASSLGSGGVSYEQYF; cdr3_nt: TGTGCCAGCAGCTTAGGGTCCGGCGGGGTCTCCTACGAGCAGTACTTC
clone_size: .; j_call: TRBJ2-4; v_call: TRBV3-1; d_call: .; cdr3_aa: CASSQGGNQYF; cdr3_nt: TGTGCCAGCAGCCAAGGGGGAAATCAGTACTTC
clone_size: once; j_call: TRBJ1-2; v_call: TRBV11-2; d_call: .; cdr3_aa: CASSLGQRDGYTF; cdr3_nt: TGTGCCAGCAGCTTAGGGCAGCGGGATGGCTACACCTTC
clone_size: .; j_call: TRBJ2-1; v_call: TRBV21-1; d_call: .; cdr3_aa: CASSKAGMGYNEQFF; cdr3_nt: TGTGCCAGCAGCAAAGCAGGAATGGGCTACAATGAGCAGTTCTTC